A selection of T cell receptor beta chains follows, all from one sample in a study of Graves' ophthalmopathy and Graves' hyperthyroidism. In TCRdb, the multiplex PCR reads were re-called with MiXCR into one record per CDR3 protein. The data hold about 550,000 distinct CDR3 sequences, with 35% to 45% observed a single time. Specimen: peripheral blood or thyroid tissue (not recorded which). The receptors here all came from an adult man with Graves' hyperthyroidism. Each CDR3 is given without its conserved first and last residue. Each record gives: CDR3 length, J gene, clone size, V gene, CDR3 protein. Clone size, where shown, is once, few, many, or a class for clones that have expanded.

13,TRBJ2-5,many,TRBV12-3/TRBV12-4,ASRQGGGVMETQY
13,.,.,TRBV2,ASRQTSGRAETQY
12,TRBJ2-3,.,TRBV29-1,SGQSGSARDTQY
12,TRBJ2-7,.,TRBV5-6,ASSPGTSDSEQY
13,TRBJ2-5,.,TRBV7-9,ASSLVSFGGETQY
12,TRBJ1-2,many,TRBV19,ASSHTTQDYGYT
13,TRBJ2-7,few,TRBV28,ASSPDRDYDYEQY
12,TRBJ2-7,.,TRBV6-5,ASSYTATGGEQY
17,TRBJ2-1,.,TRBV10-2,ASTKEGQGTTSRYNEQF
10,TRBJ2-5,once,TRBV29-1,SLGPGSETQY
12,TRBJ1-1,.,TRBV5-1,TSSLDGMNTEAF
13,TRBJ2-7,many,TRBV9,ASSVGLASSYEQY
14,TRBJ2-6,few,TRBV20-1,SYRRGGSSGANVLT
12,TRBJ1-2,.,TRBV28,ASSSTGFNYGYT
15,TRBJ1-6,few,TRBV4-2,ASSQASGTGHNSPLH
12,TRBJ2-5,.,TRBV20-1,SAVTSGDGETQY
14,TRBJ1-4,.,TRBV5-1,ASSLARASFNEKLF
13,TRBJ2-7,few,TRBV7-9,ASSPPGNHPNEQY
12,TRBJ1-1,.,TRBV25-1,ASSKKTQGAEAF
14,TRBJ2-7,many,TRBV10-3,AILVRLADSSYEQY
9,TRBJ1-2,few,TRBV28,ASQGSYGYT
13,TRBJ2-7,many,TRBV4-1,ASRLSGTGVYEQY
13,TRBJ1-2,.,TRBV30,AWSVRAGGNYGYT
14,TRBJ1-3,.,TRBV9,ASSLSGTLSGNTIY
13,TRBJ2-7,.,TRBV10-3,ASSYSGTRNYEQY
14,TRBJ1-5,.,TRBV9,ASSERDRGGNQPQH
12,TRBJ2-3,.,TRBV29-1,SVEERFGTDTQY
9,TRBJ2-5,once,TRBV29-1,SVGGSETQY
15,TRBJ2-2,many,TRBV24-1,ATSDPRTGLNTGELF
13,TRBJ2-7,many,TRBV7-8,ASSLSNQGAYEQY
10,TRBJ2-7,.,TRBV14,ASSPGSIEQY
12,TRBJ2-7,many,TRBV29-1,SARSWDRSSEQY
12,TRBJ1-5,.,TRBV7-9,ASSVTGDNQPQH
18,TRBJ2-6,many,TRBV2,ASSEAWTGAAVSGANVLT
12,TRBJ1-3,many,TRBV6-5,ASSYTKDKNTIY
13,TRBJ1-1,many,TRBV7-9,ASSLEVWAVTRAF
14,TRBJ1-4,few,TRBV7-8,ASSLVVDRTNEKLF
9,TRBJ1-6,many,TRBV6-1,ASSEVQALH
12,TRBJ2-7,.,TRBV29-1,SRTSGTGNYEQY
11,TRBJ1-5,once,TRBV7-6,ASSLGPQETQH
13,TRBJ2-2,.,TRBV25-1,ASSSEGWSAGELF
12,TRBJ2-5,many,TRBV6-5,ASRKDKPRETQY